Listed below are T cell receptor beta chains from one sample, sequenced in a study of T cells in Graves' hyperthyroidism and ophthalmopathy. A single record per CDR3 protein comes from TCRdb applying MiXCR to the multiplex PCR reads. The sample holds 130,000 to 150,000 distinct CDR3 sequences, around 20% seen once. The sample was blood. The receptors come from a woman aged 45-65 years with Graves' hyperthyroidism that later progressed to Graves' ophthalmopathy. Each CDR3 is given with its conserved first and last residue. A D gene is named only where the DNA matches it firmly. A row's size may be missing; if present it is once, few, many or a size class.

J gene,V gene,D gene,clone size,CDR3 protein,CDR3 DNA
TRBJ1-3,TRBV7-2,.,.,CASSTGSGTTIYF,TGTGCCAGCAGCACGGGCTCTGGAACCACCATATATTTT
TRBJ1-1,TRBV20-1,TRBD1,.,CSARRTGNTEAFF,TGCAGTGCTAGAAGGACAGGGAACACTGAAGCTTTCTTT
TRBJ1-5,TRBV5-6,.,many,CASRGRQPQHF,TGTGCCAGCAGGGGGCGTCAGCCCCAGCATTTT
TRBJ2-7,TRBV24-1,.,many,CATSDLRGQYF,TGTGCCACCAGTGATCTACGGGGGCAGTACTTC
TRBJ1-4,TRBV7-9,TRBD1,few,CASSLDRGDEKLFF,TGTGCCAGCAGCTTGGACAGGGGGGACGAAAAACTGTTTTTT
TRBJ2-3,TRBV30,TRBD2,.,CAWKMLAGGRQYF,TGTGCCTGGAAGATGCTAGCGGGAGGAAGGCAGTATTTT
TRBJ1-2,TRBV11-3,.,.,CASKVEMDTDHYGYTF,TGTGCCAGCAAGGTCGAAATGGACACCGACCACTATGGCTACACCTTC
TRBJ2-6,TRBV30,.,many,CAWKTVNGANVLTF,TGTGCCTGGAAAACAGTGAACGGGGCCAACGTCCTGACTTTC
TRBJ2-5,TRBV28,TRBD1,.,CASSTDRGQETQYF,TGTGCCAGCAGTACCGACAGGGGGCAAGAGACCCAGTACTTC
TRBJ2-7,TRBV27,TRBD2,few,CASSPNQAGVREQYF,TGTGCCAGCAGCCCAAACCAAGCGGGAGTTCGCGAGCAGTACTTC
TRBJ1-1,TRBV18,.,many,CASSPAYGAPRRTEAFF,TGTGCCAGCTCACCAGCGTACGGGGCCCCCAGGCGGACTGAAGCTTTCTTT
TRBJ1-1,TRBV6-5,TRBD1,many,CASSYGRDSEAFF,TGTGCCAGCAGTTACGGTCGGGACAGTGAAGCTTTCTTT
TRBJ2-7,TRBV19,TRBD2,.,CASSIRLAGVRPYEQYF,TGTGCCAGTAGTATACGGCTAGCGGGAGTTCGCCCCTACGAGCAGTACTTC
TRBJ2-3,TRBV14,.,many,CASSHGRDSTLDTQYF,TGTGCCAGCAGCCACGGAAGGGACTCAACCTTAGATACGCAGTATTTT
TRBJ2-1,TRBV11-1,.,.,CASRGNEQFF,TGTGCCAGCAGGGGCAATGAGCAGTTCTTC
TRBJ2-1,TRBV19,.,.,CASSIPLRSYNEQFF,TGTGCCAGTAGTATACCCCTCAGGAGTTACAATGAGCAGTTCTTC
TRBJ2-5,TRBV7-2,.,many,CASSQRSGTQYF,TGTGCCAGCAGCCAACGGTCAGGGACCCAGTACTTC
TRBJ1-4,TRBV30,.,many,CAWTWVGATNEKLFF,TGTGCCTGGACCTGGGTAGGGGCGACTAATGAAAAACTGTTTTTT
TRBJ2-3,TRBV19,.,.,CASRDFLADTQYF,TGTGCCAGTCGGGACTTTTTGGCAGATACGCAGTATTTT
TRBJ2-6,TRBV27,.,few,CASTWLASISSGANVLTF,TGTGCCAGCACGTGGCTGGCCTCCATCTCCTCTGGGGCCAACGTCCTGACTTTC
TRBJ2-5,TRBV6-6,.,many,CASSYSVSSETQYF,TGTGCCAGCAGTTACTCGGTGTCATCGGAGACCCAGTACTTC
TRBJ2-7,TRBV3-1,TRBD2,many,CASSGPAGDFYEQYF,TGTGCCAGCAGCGGTCCAGCGGGAGATTTCTACGAGCAGTACTTC
TRBJ2-3,TRBV5-6,.,many,CASSPRLTQDTQYF,TGTGCCAGCAGCCCCAGGTTGACCCAAGATACGCAGTATTTT
TRBJ2-7,TRBV20-1,.,.,CSARTETYEQYF,TGCAGTGCGCGGACGGAGACCTACGAGCAGTACTTC
TRBJ2-7,TRBV24-1,.,.,CATSDLTYPRALKQYF,TGTGCCACCAGTGATTTGACCTATCCCAGGGCTCTGAAGCAGTACTTC
TRBJ2-7,TRBV2,.,many,CASSDYGAVYEQYF,TGTGCCAGCAGTGACTACGGAGCAGTGTACGAGCAGTACTTC
TRBJ2-7,TRBV28,.,.,CASSLQETYEQYF,TGTGCCAGCAGCCTGCAGGAAACCTACGAGCAGTACTTC
TRBJ1-1,TRBV5-1,.,many,CASSQGSLNTEAFF,TGCGCCAGCAGCCAGGGGTCGTTGAACACTGAAGCTTTCTTT
TRBJ2-5,TRBV28,.,many,CASSEGVRGLEETQYF,TGTGCCAGCAGTGAGGGGGTGCGGGGTCTCGAAGAGACCCAGTACTTC
TRBJ2-1,TRBV11-3,.,.,CASSFGHNEQFF,TGTGCCAGCAGCTTCGGACACAATGAGCAGTTCTTC
TRBJ1-6,TRBV11-2,TRBD1,few,CASSPGTARASPLHF,TGTGCCAGCAGCCCCGGGACAGCGCGCGCTTCACCCCTCCACTTT
TRBJ2-5,TRBV7-3,.,many,CASSSTGSPETQYF,TGTGCCAGCAGCTCAACAGGGAGTCCGGAGACCCAGTACTTC
TRBJ1-6,TRBV28,.,many,CASSLRGGRNSPLHF,TGTGCCAGCAGTTTGAGGGGGGGGCGGAATTCACCCCTCCACTTT
TRBJ2-3,TRBV6-7,.,many,CASSYLDTQYF,TGTGCCAGCAGTTACTTGGATACGCAGTATTTT
TRBJ1-2,TRBV7-9,.,few,CASSPLGSGEYYGYTF,TGTGCCAGCAGCCCACTCGGGTCCGGGGAGTACTATGGCTACACCTTC
TRBJ1-2,TRBV5-1,TRBD1,once,CASSVSGTGVYGYTF,TGCGCCAGCAGCGTTTCCGGGACAGGGGTCTATGGCTACACCTTC
TRBJ2-1,TRBV3-1,TRBD2,many,CASSQGASGRSYNEQFF,TGTGCCAGCAGCCAAGGGGCTAGCGGGAGGTCCTACAATGAGCAGTTCTTC
TRBJ2-1,TRBV20-1,TRBD2,.,CSAPEGLAGASEQFF,TGCAGTGCGCCCGAGGGCCTAGCGGGAGCAAGTGAGCAGTTCTTC
TRBJ1-2,TRBV28,TRBD1,.,CASSPGQGFGYTF,TGTGCCAGCAGTCCTGGACAGGGCTTCGGCTACACCTTC
TRBJ2-7,TRBV5-1,.,many,CASSLTSTTYEQYF,TGCGCCAGCAGCTTAACTAGCACAACCTACGAGCAGTACTTC
TRBJ2-7,TRBV5-1,.,many,CASSLAGTPRNEQYF,TGCGCCAGCAGCTTGGCCGGGACTCCTAGAAACGAGCAGTACTTC
TRBJ2-2,TRBV30,.,once,CDWSLVLRELFF,TGTGACTGGAGTCTCGTTCTCCGGGAGCTGTTTTTT